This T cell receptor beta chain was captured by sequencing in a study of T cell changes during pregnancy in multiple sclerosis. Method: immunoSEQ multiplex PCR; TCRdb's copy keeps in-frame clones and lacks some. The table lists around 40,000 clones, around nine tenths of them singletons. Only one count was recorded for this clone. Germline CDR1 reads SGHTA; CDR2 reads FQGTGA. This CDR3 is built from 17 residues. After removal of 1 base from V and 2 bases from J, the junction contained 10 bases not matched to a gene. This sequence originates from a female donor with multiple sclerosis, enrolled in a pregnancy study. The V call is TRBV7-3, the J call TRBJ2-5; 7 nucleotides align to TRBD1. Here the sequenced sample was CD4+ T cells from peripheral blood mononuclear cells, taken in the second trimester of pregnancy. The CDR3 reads CASSLIGDSKQQETQYF. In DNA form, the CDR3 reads TGTGCCAGCAGCTTAATAGGGGACAGCAAGCAGCAAGAGACCCAGTACTTC.